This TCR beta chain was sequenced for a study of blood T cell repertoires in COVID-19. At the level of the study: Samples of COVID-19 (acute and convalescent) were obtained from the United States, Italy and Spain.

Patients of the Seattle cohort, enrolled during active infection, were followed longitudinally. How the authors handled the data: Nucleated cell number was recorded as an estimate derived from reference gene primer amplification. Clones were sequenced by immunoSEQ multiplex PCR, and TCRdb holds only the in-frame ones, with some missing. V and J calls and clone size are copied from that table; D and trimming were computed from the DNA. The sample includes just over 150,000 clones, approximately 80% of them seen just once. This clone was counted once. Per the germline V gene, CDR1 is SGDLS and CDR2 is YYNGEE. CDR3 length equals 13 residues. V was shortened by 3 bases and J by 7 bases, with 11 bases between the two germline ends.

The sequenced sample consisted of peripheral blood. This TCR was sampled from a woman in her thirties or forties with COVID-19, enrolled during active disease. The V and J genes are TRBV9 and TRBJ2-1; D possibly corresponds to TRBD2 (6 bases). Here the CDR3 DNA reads TGTGCCAGCAGCGATGGGACTTCGAATGAGCAGTTCTTC. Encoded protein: CASSDGTSNEQFF.